A selection of T cell receptor beta chains follows, all from one sample in a study of preoperative IRX-2 immunotherapy in early breast cancer. Repertoires were generated with immunoSEQ multiplex PCR, while TCRdb's copy carries only in-frame clones and drops some. This repertoire shows around 25,000 clones, 70% to 90% found once; its top ten account for less than 35%. This specimen consisted of tumor tissue, obtained after IRX-2 immunotherapy. Every receptor here comes from a human donor with breast cancer. Both conserved end residues are part of each CDR3. D genes are given only for firm matches. Clone size, where shown, is once, few, many, or a class for clones that have expanded.

TRBJ2-1,NA,TRBV11-3,NA,CASNPSPVHEQFF,TGTGCCAGCAACCCGTCACCCGTCCACGAGCAGTTCTTC
TRBJ2-5,NA,TRBV6-5,NA,CASSKGGPPQKTQYF,TGTGCCAGCAGTAAAGGCGGGCCGCCCCAGAAGACCCAGTACTTC
TRBJ1-5,NA,TRBV6-5,NA,CASSSGRFNQPQHF,TGTGCCAGCTCCTCCGGTCGCTTCAATCAGCCCCAGCATTTT
TRBJ1-2,NA,TRBV9,NA,CASSAAGSSMGGYTF,TGTGCCAGCAGCGCAGCGGGATCCTCCATGGGGGGCTACACCTTC
TRBJ1-2,once,TRBV5-6,TRBD1,CASSFRTGAATGYTF,TGTGCCAGCAGCTTCAGAACAGGGGCCGCGACGGGCTACACCTTC
TRBJ1-1,NA,TRBV18,NA,CASSPVAELNTEAFF,TGTGCCAGCTCACCAGTTGCAGAGCTGAACACTGAAGCTTTCTTT
TRBJ2-1,NA,TRBV4-2,TRBD2,CASSQDEASGVNEQFF,TGTGCCAGCAGCCAAGATGAAGCTAGCGGGGTAAATGAGCAGTTCTTC
TRBJ1-1,NA,TRBV5-1,TRBD1,CASSVQGAALNTEAFF,TGCGCCAGCAGCGTGCAGGGGGCGGCTTTGAACACTGAAGCTTTCTTT
TRBJ2-5,NA,TRBV9,NA,CASSLGGRETQYF,TGTGCCAGCAGCCTCGGGGGGCGCGAGACCCAGTACTTC
TRBJ2-5,NA,TRBV29-1,NA,CSVGLFSGTQYF,TGCAGCGTTGGACTATTTAGCGGGACCCAGTACTTC
TRBJ1-4,NA,TRBV10-2,NA,CATGDGDNEKLFF,TGCGCCACCGGGGACGGAGATAATGAAAAACTGTTTTTT
TRBJ2-3,NA,TRBV6-5,TRBD2,CASRPGLAALGTQYF,TGTGCCAGCAGGCCGGGACTAGCGGCCCTGGGGACGCAGTATTTT
TRBJ1-5,NA,TRBV19,TRBD1,CASRTGGSNQPQHF,TGTGCCAGTCGGACAGGGGGAAGCAATCAGCCCCAGCATTTT
TRBJ1-4,NA,TRBV7-9,TRBD1,CASSSNVQGAGEKLFF,TGTGCCAGCAGCTCTAATGTACAGGGGGCTGGTGAAAAACTGTTTTTT
TRBJ2-3,NA,TRBV9,TRBD2,CASSVRAGGTDTQYF,TGTGCCAGCAGCGTAAGAGCGGGGGGCACAGATACGCAGTATTTT
TRBJ2-5,NA,TRBV4-2,TRBD2,CASSSISGGAGETQYF,TGTGCCAGCAGCTCAATTAGCGGGGGGGCGGGGGAGACCCAGTACTTC
TRBJ2-1,NA,TRBV29-1,NA,CSVVGGADISYNEQFF,TGCAGCGTTGTAGGGGGAGCGGATATCTCCTACAATGAGCAGTTCTTC
TRBJ2-2,NA,TRBV18,TRBD1,CASSPRGTGINTGELFF,TGTGCCAGCTCACCAAGGGGGACAGGGATTAACACCGGGGAGCTGTTTTTT
TRBJ2-3,NA,TRBV7-9,TRBD2,CASSKFRSGSTDTQYF,TGTGCCAGCAGCAAATTCCGTAGCGGGTCCACAGATACGCAGTATTTT
TRBJ1-1,NA,TRBV19,NA,CASSNKNTEAFF,TGTGCCAGTAGCAACAAGAACACTGAAGCTTTCTTT
TRBJ2-3,NA,TRBV5-1,NA,CASSFLRTSPDTQYF,TGCGCCAGCAGCTTCTTACGAACTAGCCCAGATACGCAGTATTTT
TRBJ1-5,NA,TRBV6-1,NA,CASSELNWGGKQPQHF,TGTGCCAGCAGTGAATTAAATTGGGGGGGTAAACAGCCCCAGCATTTT
TRBJ2-7,NA,TRBV11-3,NA,CASSLGWSYEQYF,TGTGCCAGCAGCTTAGGTTGGTCCTACGAGCAGTACTTC
TRBJ1-1,NA,TRBV4-1,NA,CASSQPIRTVNTEAFF,TGCGCCAGCAGCCAGCCGATAAGGACAGTGAACACTGAAGCTTTCTTT
TRBJ2-7,NA,TRBV5-1,NA,CASSRNQIFSSYEQYF,TGCGCCAGCAGCAGAAACCAGATATTCTCTTCCTACGAGCAGTACTTC
TRBJ2-3,NA,TRBV30,NA,CAWRGGPFGDTQYF,TGTGCCTGGAGAGGGGGGCCCTTCGGGGATACGCAGTATTTT
TRBJ1-5,NA,TRBV7-8,NA,CASSPDMLLTQPQHF,TGTGCCAGCAGCCCAGACATGTTGCTTACTCAGCCCCAGCATTTT
TRBJ2-7,NA,TRBV4-1,NA,CASSHGRDFSRDEQYF,TGCGCCAGCAGCCACGGTCGGGACTTCTCCCGGGACGAGCAGTACTTC
TRBJ2-3,NA,TRBV29-1,NA,CSVEVSFPDSPQYF,TGCAGCGTTGAAGTCTCCTTTCCGGATAGCCCTCAGTATTTT
TRBJ2-4,once,TRBV30,NA,CAWSRETKNIQYF,TGTGCCTGGAGCCGGGAAACCAAAAACATTCAGTACTTC
TRBJ2-5,NA,TRBV30,NA,CAWSVGETQYF,TGTGCCTGGAGTGTGGGAGAGACCCAGTACTTC
TRBJ1-2,NA,TRBV28,NA,CASSTGGAPNGYTF,TGTGCCAGCAGTACCGGGGGGGCGCCGAATGGCTACACCTTC
TRBJ1-1,once,TRBV5-1,NA,CASSWGPDVNTEAFF,TGCGCCAGCAGCTGGGGCCCGGATGTGAACACTGAAGCTTTCTTT
TRBJ1-5,NA,TRBV9,NA,CASSVGDGILGNQPQHF,TGTGCCAGCAGCGTAGGGGACGGCATTTTGGGGAATCAGCCCCAGCATTTT
TRBJ2-4,once,TRBV6-1,NA,CASSELQLRAKNIQYF,TGTGCCAGCAGTGAATTACAGCTTCGAGCCAAAAACATTCAGTACTTC
TRBJ2-1,NA,TRBV11-2,NA,CASSLDPQRREQFF,TGTGCCAGCAGCTTAGATCCCCAGCGGCGTGAGCAGTTCTTC
TRBJ2-1,NA,TRBV29-1,NA,CSVDRRRAYNEQFF,TGCAGCGTTGACAGGAGGCGGGCGTACAATGAGCAGTTCTTC
TRBJ2-5,once,TRBV11-3,NA,CASSRVQPKHQETQYF,TGTGCCAGCAGCCGAGTGCAACCGAAACACCAAGAGACCCAGTACTTC
TRBJ1-6,NA,TRBV10-3,NA,CAISESEGVVNSPLHF,TGTGCCATCAGTGAGTCGGAGGGGGTAGTAAATTCACCCCTCCACTTT
TRBJ2-5,NA,TRBV5-1,NA,CASSLEGHRGQETQYF,TGCGCCAGCAGCTTGGAGGGCCATCGGGGTCAAGAGACCCAGTACTTC
TRBJ2-5,NA,TRBV7-9,TRBD2,CASSKTSAETQYF,TGTGCCAGCAGCAAGACTAGCGCCGAGACCCAGTACTTC
TRBJ1-1,NA,TRBV19,NA,CASSGSVVSGNTEAFF,TGTGCCAGTAGTGGGTCAGTCGTGTCGGGGAACACTGAAGCTTTCTTT
TRBJ1-5,NA,TRBV19,NA,CASSMDPGSVQPQHF,TGTGCCAGTAGTATGGACCCAGGGTCGGTTCAGCCCCAGCATTTT
TRBJ2-7,NA,TRBV5-5,TRBD1,CASSRTPGGSDEQYF,TGTGCCAGCAGCCGCACGCCAGGGGGCTCGGACGAGCAGTACTTC
TRBJ1-5,NA,TRBV19,NA,CASRTTGGVGFNQPQHF,TGTGCCAGTAGGACCACGGGTGGTGTAGGATTCAATCAGCCCCAGCATTTT
TRBJ2-1,NA,TRBV25-1,NA,CASMNYNEQFF,TGTGCCAGCATGAACTACAATGAGCAGTTCTTC
TRBJ1-2,NA,TRBV20-1,NA,CSATGYYGYTF,TGCAGTGCTACAGGGTACTATGGCTACACCTTC
TRBJ2-5,NA,TRBV10-3,TRBD1,CAIGRDRGLQYF,TGTGCCATCGGCCGGGACAGGGGCCTTCAGTACTTC
TRBJ2-1,NA,TRBV27,NA,CASSWSGSLNEQFF,TGTGCCAGCAGCTGGAGCGGGTCCCTAAATGAGCAGTTCTTC
TRBJ1-6,NA,TRBV6-1,NA,CASSASNSPLHF,TGTGCCAGCAGTGCGTCTAATTCACCCCTCCACTTT
TRBJ1-3,NA,TRBV7-8,TRBD1,CASSLVTGTNTIYF,TGTGCCAGCAGCTTAGTGACAGGGACCAACACCATATATTTT
TRBJ2-7,NA,TRBV11-1,NA,CASSPGRRYEQYF,TGTGCCAGCAGTCCGGGACGTCGATACGAGCAGTACTTC
TRBJ1-5,once,TRBV2,TRBD1,CASLGQGGSNQPQHF,TGTGCCAGCTTGGGACAGGGGGGCAGCAATCAGCCCCAGCATTTT
TRBJ1-4,NA,TRBV7-6,TRBD1,CASSPIPGTGRREKLFF,TGTGCCAGCAGCCCAATCCCAGGGACAGGGCGGCGCGAAAAACTGTTTTTT
TRBJ2-1,NA,TRBV25-1,TRBD1,CASTSDRGGSYNEQFF,TGTGCCAGCACGAGTGACAGGGGCGGCTCCTACAATGAGCAGTTCTTC